The next 25 T cell receptor beta chains were all read from a single sample in a study of monozygotic twins with inflammatory bowel disease. TCRdb re-called the 5' RACE reads and catalogs CDR3 proteins one per entry, DNA excluded. The listing records some 190,000 distinct CDR3 sequences. Sample: blood. The receptors were gathered from a human donor with ulcerative colitis or Crohn's disease, or a healthy co-twin of an affected twin (not recorded which).

The chain joins TRBV29-1 to TRBJ2-1; TCRdb designates TRBD2, a call that cannot be tested without DNA. Looked up from germline, CDR1 is SQVTM and CDR2 is ANQGSEA. This CDR3 is built from 12 residues. CDR3 in amino acids: CSGRAGDDEQFF.

The rearrangement links TRBV7-3 to TRBJ2-7; TCRdb selects TRBD2, and the lack of DNA leaves this call unchecked. The V gene's germline CDR1 is SGHTA and CDR2 FQGTGA. The CDR3 runs to 16 residues. CDR3 sequence reads: CASSPGGSRVIDEQYF.

The chain combines TRBV12-3 or TRBV12-4 with TRBJ1-2; as DNA is missing, the TRBD1 call by TCRdb cannot be tested. The CDR3 is 20 amino acids. The CDR3 here is CASSLIDLSGTGYVGDGYTF.

The V call is TRBV12-3 or TRBV12-4, the J call TRBJ2-2; the D call of TRBD1 rests on TCRdb alone, since no DNA is present to check it. This CDR3 has 16 residues. Here the CDR3 reads CASSYPAPGNTGELFF.

The V gene is TRBV7-2, the J gene TRBJ2-1; TCRdb indicates TRBD1, and absent DNA this call remains unverified. CDR1 is SGHTA, CDR2 FQGNSA, per germline. CDR3 length: 16 amino acids. CDR3 sequence reads: CASSLAGGQFYNEQFF.

This rearrangement joins TRBV29-1 to TRBJ2-1; TCRdb reports TRBD1, a call that lacks DNA to check it against. The CDR3 contains 13 residues. Germline V CDR1 and CDR2: SQVTM, ANQGSEA. The CDR3 spells CSVDEGTRNEQFF.

This chain links TRBV20-1 with TRBJ1-1; TCRdb gives TRBD1 as the D gene, but with no DNA this cannot be confirmed. Germline assignment: CDR1 DFQATT and CDR2 SNEGSKA (reference sequence). This CDR3 contains 12 residues. This CDR3 reads CSARTEGTEAFF.

The chain couples TRBV3-1 to TRBJ2-1; TCRdb indicates TRBD2, and absent DNA this call remains unverified. The CDR3 totals 14 residues. Germline V gives CDR1 LGHDT, CDR2 YNNKEL (reference sequence). The CDR3 loop is CASSQSSGGLEQFF.

V is TRBV6-1 and J is TRBJ1-5; absent DNA, TCRdb's TRBD1 call cannot be checked. There are 16 residues in the CDR3. CDR1 and CDR2 (germline): MNHNS, SASEGT. The CDR3: CASSSGLDRLRQPQHF.

The gene calls are TRBV20-1 and TRBJ2-5; the TCRdb call, TRBD2, lacks DNA for checking. This CDR3 has 15 residues. Germline V gene sequence: CDR1 DFQATT, CDR2 SNEGSKA (reference sequence). The CDR3 reads CSARGGEEVQETQYF.

This chain connects TRBV13 to TRBJ2-1. From germline, CDR1 is PRHDT and CDR2 FYEKMQ (reference sequence). CDR3 length: 13 amino acids. CDR3 loop: CASSQDTYNEQFF.

The V and J genes are TRBV9 and TRBJ2-1; TCRdb reports TRBD2, a call that lacks DNA to check it against. CDR3 length equals 17 residues. The germline gives CDR1 SGDLS, CDR2 YYNGEE. The CDR3 protein is CASGDNLAGSSYNEQFF.

The V call is TRBV7-8, the J call TRBJ2-7; there is no DNA to check the TCRdb D call of TRBD2. This CDR3 spans 14 amino acids. Germline CDR1 is SGHVS and CDR2 is FQNEAQ. The CDR3 reads CASSPTPAGREQYF.

The genes are TRBV5-4 and TRBJ2-2; TCRdb proposes TRBD2, but this gene call is untestable without DNA. CDR1 is SGHNT and CDR2 is YYREEE in the germline V gene (reference sequence). This CDR3 has 15 residues. The CDR3 sequence: CASSPPGLAGGELFF.

The rearrangement links TRBV7-2 to TRBJ2-1; checking the TCRdb D call of TRBD1 is not possible without DNA. The CDR3 spans 15 residues. CDR1 is SGHTA, CDR2 FQGNSA, per germline. CDR3 sequence reads: CASSLAGGGWGEQFF.

The chain employs TRBV7-9 and TRBJ2-1; TCRdb's D call, TRBD2, is unchecked because there is no DNA. Germline V gene sequence: CDR1 SEHNR, CDR2 FQNEAQ (reference sequence). This CDR3 is built from 17 residues. CDR3 loop: CASSFGVKASGSNEQFF.

The V call is TRBV20-1, the J call TRBJ2-7; TCRdb gives TRBD1 as the D gene, but with no DNA this cannot be confirmed. CDR1 DFQATT and CDR2 SNEGSKA come from the germline V gene (reference sequence). This CDR3 contains 13 residues. The CDR3 sequence is CSVVGGSSYEQYF.

The V and J genes are TRBV5-4 and TRBJ2-1; the TCRdb D gene call, TRBD2, has no DNA to confirm it. The CDR3 is 14 amino acids. The germline gives CDR1 SGHNT, CDR2 YYREEE (reference sequence). The CDR3 region is CASRRSGAYNEQFF.

The J gene is TRBJ2-5, the V gene TRBV7-8. The germline CDR1 and CDR2 sequences are SGHVS and FQNEAQ. The CDR3 loop spans 14 amino acids. The CDR3 loop reads CASSLSAQAETQYF.

The V and J genes are TRBV27 and TRBJ1-2; TCRdb outputs TRBD1, but without DNA this stays unchecked. The CDR3 extends over 13 amino acids. In germline, CDR1 is MNHEY, CDR2 SMNVEV (reference sequence). This chain's CDR3 is CASSLTREYGYTF.

The V call is TRBV20-1, the J call TRBJ1-1; there is no DNA to check the TCRdb D call of TRBD1. The germline V gene has CDR1 DFQATT and CDR2 SNEGSKA (reference sequence). CDR3 size: 15 residues. CDR3 in amino acids: CSAREGIGGHTEAFF.

The V gene is TRBV5-1, the J gene TRBJ2-2. The CDR3 has 16 residues. Germline CDR1 reads SGHRS; CDR2 reads YFSETQ. CDR3 protein: CASSLDVQANTGELFF.

V is TRBV29-1 and J is TRBJ2-1; without DNA, the TCRdb call of TRBD1 cannot be checked. CDR1 and CDR2 (germline): SQVTM, ANQGSEA. The CDR3 loop spans 15 amino acids. The CDR3 region is CSVEVDRRGLNEQFF.

This rearrangement joins TRBV10-1 to TRBJ2-1; the D call from TCRdb, TRBD2, cannot be confirmed without DNA. Per germline, CDR1 WNHNN and CDR2 SYGVQD (reference sequence). The CDR3 is 18 residues long. The CDR3: CASSPYGLAGGAGNEQFF.

The chain has TRBV5-5 and TRBJ1-6; the D call of TRBD1 rests on TCRdb alone, since no DNA is present to check it. Germline CDR1 and CDR2: SGHKS and YYEKEE (reference sequence). The CDR3 spans 16 residues. Here the CDR3 reads CASSLAPQGGHSPLHF.